The 23 T cell receptor beta chains listed next were all sequenced from one sample in a study of beta chain features in type 1 diabetes. Study-wide points: TCRB CDR3s were moderately but significantly shorter in Type 1 diabetes patients in all four CD4+ subsets.

The study reverse transcribed the entire isolated RNA, so it sequenced expressed TCRB transcripts. The table came from immunoSEQ multiplex PCR; TCRdb's copy has only in-frame clones and leaves some out. The sample shows 130,000 or so clones, roughly 17% of them seen only once. No cognate antigen is known for these TCRs. Sequencing input: central memory CD4+ T cells from blood. The receptors were gathered from a man between 18 and 29 years old with type 1 diabetes.

This clone came up many times. The chain joins TRBV4-2 to TRBJ2-4, with D maybe TRBD1 (6 bases). Trimming took off 0 bases at V and 10 bases at J, with 19 bases between the two ends. CDR1 and CDR2 from the germline V gene are LGHNA and YNFKEQ. The CDR3 spans 16 residues. As DNA, the CDR3 is TGTGCCAGCAGCCAAGACCATGGACAGTCGCAGGGAATTCAGTACTTC. Protein product: CASSQDHGQSQGIQYF.

The V and J genes are TRBV4-2 and TRBJ2-3, with D possibly being TRBD2 (6 bases). The CDR3 has 15 amino acids. The germline V and J ends were trimmed by 4 bases and 5 bases, with 16 bases remaining between them. CDR1 is LGHNA, CDR2 YNFKEQ, per germline. The CDR3 here is CASSPFGGAGDTQYF. The CDR3 nucleotides read TGTGCCAGCAGCCCTTTCGGAGGGGCCGGAGATACGCAGTATTTT.

This clone was observed a few times. The chain uses TRBV7-9 and TRBJ2-3; tentatively, D is TRBD1 (6 bases). This CDR3 region has 15 residues. V was clipped by 3 bases and J by 3 bases, with 13 bases between them. From germline, CDR1 is SEHNR and CDR2 FQNEAQ (reference sequence). As DNA, the CDR3 is TGTGCCAGCAGCTTGGGGGACACCACTACAGATACGCAGTATTTT. This sequence encodes CASSLGDTTTDTQYF.

The genes are TRBV6-5 and TRBJ2-7; perhaps TRBD1 as D (5 bases). There are 14 residues in the CDR3. V lost 6 bases to trimming and J lost 5 bases, with 17 bases between them. Germline-derived CDR1 and CDR2 are MNHEY and SVGAGI. The CDR3 spells CASRWSTATHEQYF. The CDR3, as DNA: TGTGCCAGCAGATGGTCGACAGCCACCCACGAGCAGTACTTC.

This clone rates as medium-sized. The V gene is TRBV7-2, the J gene TRBJ2-7, with 14 bases aligning to TRBD2. Per the germline V gene, CDR1 is SGHTA and CDR2 is FQGNSA. CDR3 size: 15 residues. With 5 bases clipped from V and 6 bases from J, the junction kept 6 bases outside the gene matches. CDR3 in amino acids: CASSGGLAGVREQYF. The CDR3 nucleotides are TGTGCCAGCAGCGGGGGACTAGCGGGAGTCCGCGAGCAGTACTTC.

The rearrangement joins TRBV27 to TRBJ2-7; tentatively, D is TRBD1 or TRBD2 (5 bases each). V was clipped by 5 bases and J by 2 bases, with 19 bases between them. The CDR3 sequence is 16 residues long. Germline loops: CDR1 MNHEY, CDR2 SMNVEV (reference sequence). In DNA form, the CDR3 reads TGTGCCAGCAGTCTCGGTTGGTCAGGGAGCCCCTACGAGCAGTACTTC. This sequence encodes CASSLGWSGSPYEQYF.

This clone was seen repeatedly, ten times or more. V and J are TRBV19 and TRBJ2-7, with a tentative D call TRBD2 (6 bases). Trimming shortened V by 0 bases and J by 2 bases, and 8 bases separated the two germline ends. Germline CDR1 reads LNHDA; CDR2 reads SQIVND (reference sequence). The CDR3 has 14 amino acids. CDR3 in DNA: TGTGCCAGTAGTATAGAGGCGGGGACCTACGAGCAGTACTTC. Translated, it gives CASSIEAGTYEQYF. Looking up the rest from reference TRBV19 and TRBJ2-7 gives the full variable domain: DGGITQSPKYLFRKEGQNVTLSCEQNLNHDAMYWYRQDPGQGLRLIYYSQIVNDFQKGDIAEGYSVSREKKESFPLTVTSAQKNPTAFYLCASSIEAGTYEQYFGPGTRLTVT.

J is TRBJ2-5 and V is TRBV10-3, with 10 bases identical to TRBD2. V lost 4 bases to trimming and J lost 4 bases; unmatched junction nucleotides: 6. Germline CDR1 and CDR2: ENHRY and SYGVKD. The CDR3 is made up of 15 amino acids. The CDR3 nucleotides are TGTGCCATCAGTGCAGCGGGAGGGCCGGGAGAGACCCAGTACTTC. Encoded protein: CAISAAGGPGETQYF.

This clone was seen a few times. The chain is built from TRBV11-2 and TRBJ2-3; D not resolved. Trimming stripped 3 bases from V and 3 bases from J, with 7 bases between. The CDR3 is 13 residues long. Germline V gene lookup returns CDR1 SGHAT and CDR2 FQNNGV. The CDR3 coding sequence is TGTGCCAGCAGCTTCCCCGGGACAGATACGCAGTATTTT. Protein product: CASSFPGTDTQYF.

The chain joins TRBV30 to TRBJ1-1; D may be TRBD1 (5 bases). The V gene lost 4 bases and the J gene lost 1 base, with 16 bases spanning the gap. Germline assignment: CDR1 GTSNPN and CDR2 SVGIG (reference sequence). The CDR3 is 15 amino acids. CDR3 residues: CAWTQTGTGNTEAFF. DNA of the CDR3: TGTGCCTGGACGCAAACCGGGACGGGGAACACTGAAGCTTTCTTT.

This clone appeared a few times. The chain joins TRBV5-1 to TRBJ2-1, with 16 bases matching TRBD2. V lost 4 bases to trimming and J lost 7 bases; unmatched junction nucleotides: 8. Germline V lookup: CDR1 SGHRS, CDR2 YFSETQ. The CDR3 contains 17 residues. CDR3 sequence (DNA): TGCGCCAGCAGCAGGGGACTAGCGGGAGGGCCAGTTAATGAGCAGTTCTTC. The encoded protein is CASSRGLAGGPVNEQFF.

J is TRBJ2-5 and V is TRBV4-1; no firm D call. Germline lookup yields CDR1 MGHRA and CDR2 YSYEKL. Trimming stripped 1 base from V and 3 bases from J, with 12 bases between. The CDR3 is made up of 15 amino acids. The CDR3 sequence is CASSQGFSGEETQYF. The CDR3 bases are TGCGCCAGCAGCCAAGGTTTTTCTGGGGAAGAGACCCAGTACTTC.

This clone was observed at least ten times. This sequence joins TRBV4-1 and TRBJ1-1; tentative D call: TRBD1 (5 bases). The CDR3 loop spans 17 amino acids. V was trimmed by 4 bases and J by 2 bases, leaving 20 bases between them. Germline lookup yields CDR1 MGHRA and CDR2 YSYEKL. The CDR3 sequence: CASSLGAAGRRNTEAFF. CDR3 coding DNA: TGCGCCAGCAGCCTCGGCGCGGCAGGGAGACGAAACACTGAAGCTTTCTTT.

A few counts support this clone. The chain uses TRBV7-9 and TRBJ1-3; no reliable D call. V was shortened by 8 bases and J by 6 bases, with 17 bases between the two germline ends. The V gene's germline CDR1 is SEHNR and CDR2 FQNEAQ (reference sequence). The CDR3 covers 14 residues. CDR3 in amino acids: CASGFGRFENTIYF. In nucleotides, the CDR3 is TGTGCCAGCGGTTTCGGGAGATTTGAAAACACCATATATTTT.

This clone has a count of ten or more. With a much larger clone just one base away, this may be a read error. The V gene is TRBV30, the J gene TRBJ2-1, with D maybe TRBD2 (6 bases). The CDR3 totals 14 residues. The V gene's germline CDR1 is GTSNPN and CDR2 SVGIG (reference sequence). V lost 1 base and J 8 bases, leaving 15 bases between the germline ends. The CDR3 DNA follows: TGTGCCTGGAGTGGCGGCCTAGCGACGGATGAGCAGTTCTTC. Its protein product is CAWSGGLATDEQFF.

This clone was counted between two and nine times. The chain employs TRBV7-9 and TRBJ2-7; no clear D gene. The CDR3 extends over 14 amino acids. V was cut by 4 bases and J by 1 base, with 11 bases left in between. The germline CDR1 and CDR2 sequences are SEHNR and FQNEAQ (reference sequence). CDR3 in amino acids: CASSSLDPSYEQYF. CDR3 coding DNA: TGTGCCAGCAGCTCCCTGGACCCATCCTACGAGCAGTACTTC.

CDR3: CASTHWPNAQYF. Written as DNA, the CDR3 is TGTGCCAGCACCCACTGGCCTAATGCGCAGTACTTC. This sequence joins TRBV6-1 and TRBJ2-7; D is uncertain. Trimming shortened V by 7 bases and J by 9 bases, and 16 bases separated the two germline ends. Germline CDR1 reads MNHNS; CDR2 reads SASEGT. The CDR3 spans 12 residues.

This clone has more than one count but fewer than ten. The genes are TRBV5-4 and TRBJ2-1; D may be TRBD1 (5 bases). The CDR3 contains 14 residues. V was cut by 0 bases and J by 2 bases, with 6 bases left in between. Germline CDR1 SGHNT, CDR2 YYREEE (reference sequence). The CDR3 nucleotides read TGTGCCAGCAGCTTGGAGGGGACCTACAATGAGCAGTTCTTC. Translation: CASSLEGTYNEQFF.

The chain combines TRBV18 with TRBJ2-5; maybe TRBD2 (6 bases). The V gene's germline CDR1 is KGHSH and CDR2 LQKENI. The CDR3 contains 16 residues. Trimming stripped 0 bases from V and 4 bases from J, with 15 bases between. The chain's CDR3 is CASSPPSGGVRETQYF. CDR3 coding DNA: TGTGCCAGCTCACCACCGAGCGGCGGGGTGCGAGAGACCCAGTACTTC. The full variable domain, completed using reference TRBV18 and TRBJ2-5, is NAGVMQNPRHLVRRRGQEARLRCSPMKGHSHVYWYRQLPEEGLKFMVYLQKENIIDESGMPKERFSAEFPKEGPSILRIQQVVRGDSAAYFCASSPPSGGVRETQYFGPGTRLLVL.

The chain couples TRBV27 to TRBJ2-7, with 10 nucleotides matching TRBD1. There are 16 residues in the CDR3. V was pared by 3 bases and J by 2 bases, with 7 bases of the junction left unmatched. Germline V lookup: CDR1 MNHEY, CDR2 SMNVEV (reference sequence). CDR3 loop: CASSFQRTGGTYEQYF. In DNA, the CDR3 is TGTGCCAGCAGTTTCCAAAGGACAGGGGGGACCTACGAGCAGTACTTC.

The CDR3 nucleotides are TGCGCCAGCAGCTTTGAGCGGGGGCTCTGGGATACGCAGTATTTT. Encoded protein: CASSFERGLWDTQYF. The chain is built from TRBV5-1 and TRBJ2-3, with TRBD2 matching over 8 bases. The J segment lost 6 bases and the V segment lost 2 bases, leaving 8 bases of the junction unmatched. The CDR3 is made up of 15 amino acids. Per the germline V gene, CDR1 is SGHRS and CDR2 is YFSETQ.

The J gene is TRBJ2-7, the V gene TRBV6-1, with D tentatively TRBD1 (5 bases). This CDR3 has 13 amino acids. Per the germline V gene, CDR1 is MNHNS and CDR2 is SASEGT. The V end lost 5 bases, the J end lost 4 bases, and 12 bases lay between the germline ends. CDR3 loop: CASSMDTHYEQYF. CDR3 DNA sequence: TGTGCCAGCAGTATGGACACTCATTACGAGCAGTACTTC.

In its sample, this clone was seen a few times. This chain links TRBV5-8 with TRBJ2-5; 7 nucleotides agree with TRBD1. Germline values: CDR1 SGHTS, CDR2 YDEGEE. This CDR3 has 15 residues. With V trimmed by 2 bases and J by 0 bases, 4 bases remained unmatched. The CDR3 region is CASSFGQVYQETQYF. The CDR3 bases are TGTGCCAGCAGCTTCGGACAGGTATACCAAGAGACCCAGTACTTC.